This T cell receptor beta chain was captured in a study of glioma-infiltrating T cells. General study points: Above-expected tissue-blood divergence occurred in all gliomas, most in low-grade ones. Very few CDR3 sequences were shared between tissue and blood.

The CDR3 covers 14 residues. Looked up from germline, CDR1 is DFQATT and CDR2 is SNEGSKA (reference sequence). Trimming stripped 2 bases from V and 5 bases from J, with 12 bases between. Amplification of TCR alpha and beta CDR3 regions from RNA used iRepertoire nested multiplex PCR. One-step reverse transcription and amplification started from approximately 100-400 ng of tissue mRNA or PBMC total RNA. MiXCR was run by TCRdb on the multiplex PCR reads, yielding one entry per CDR3 protein. The repertoire holds some 190,000 distinct CDR3 sequences, with 32% as singletons. This clonotype appeared many times. Its specificity is unknown.

The clonotype was recovered from a human donor with low-grade glioma or glioblastoma, undergoing nonglioma brain surgery, or in good health (not recorded which). The sample taken for sequencing was glioma tissue, nonneoplastic brain tissue, or PBMCs (not recorded which). This chain uses TRBV20-1 with TRBJ1-4; D may be TRBD1 (5 bases). This CDR3 is CSARPGIENEKLFF. The CDR3, as DNA: TGCAGTGCTAGACCAGGGATCGAGAATGAAAAACTGTTTTTT.